This T cell receptor (beta chain) was sequenced in a study of beta chain features in type 1 diabetes (dated by TCRdb to 2016 to 2019). Regarding the complete study: No differences in mean age, gender distribution, total cell number or subset yield were found between patients and healthy donors. A total of just under 110,000,000 sorted cells were examined across all samples, and RNA yield correlated strongly with the number of cells per subset. In the study, recently diagnosed type 1 diabetes patients and matched healthy donors were compared on the TCRB repertoires of their sorted circulating CD4+ T cell subsets. Whereas all 30 or so donors provided naive and central memory subsets, regulatory and stem cell-like memory subsets were isolated from just 8 patients and about eight healthy donors.

There are a few counts of this clone. The antigen this receptor binds is unknown. No base qualities exist here, and no much larger clone lies one base off it. The V and J ends are trimmed by 1 base and 5 bases, leaving 9 bases between them. For CDR1 and CDR2, the germline V gene lists SGHTA and FQGTGA. The CDR3 starts with the cysteine, ends with the phenylalanine, and has 13 residues. Just CDR3 DNA is preserved here, 39 bases in frame from base 1. General findings and caveats noted by the study authors: Because cDNA was sequenced instead of genomic DNA, highly expressing activated cells could be over-represented, though the groups showed no difference in activation or CD3 levels. Because small numbers of individuals were included in the HLA sub-analyses, any influence of HLA type on TCRB rearrangement was left unresolved. PCR may preferentially amplify shorter templates, but because patient and control samples were amplified and corrected together, any resulting skew would affect both groups equally. At VDJ recombination sites, patients with type 1 diabetes made fewer insertions and deleted more nucleotides, a pattern implying thymic rearrangement abnormalities. In all four CD4+ subsets, TCRB CDR3 length was moderately but significantly shorter in type 1 diabetes patients. Naive, central memory and regulatory TCRB repertoires appeared to be more alike among patients than among healthy donors.

From each donor, a single peripheral blood sample of about 120 mL on average was drawn into heparinised tubes. A BD FACSAria II was used to sort naive, central memory, regulatory and stem cell-like memory CD4+ T cells with a panel that included CD45RO, CCR7, CD25, CD127, CD95 and CD27. Every sorted population had a purity above 95%. Right away, PBMCs were isolated by Lymphoprep density gradient centrifugation and were stained directly, with no culture step. To minimize batch effects, samples were stained and sorted in pairs, one healthy donor with one patient per experiment. The entire amount of isolated RNA was reverse transcribed using the High Capacity cDNA Reverse Transcription Kit, so the sequenced TCRB transcripts were expressed ones. Deep immunoSEQ sequencing was applied to naive, central memory and regulatory T cell samples, giving an average of roughly 3.5 million total reads per sample. Sorted cells were lysed in RLT buffer and RNA was extracted with DNase-treated RNeasy Micro or Mini kits, depending on cell number. Each cell subset was processed on its own to prevent cross-contamination, while patient and healthy donor samples were processed together. The immunoSEQ multiplex PCR was used to amplify TCRB sequences from cDNA, yielding 87-bp fragments that span the CDR3 region. Amplicons were sequenced on the Illumina HiSeq platform. Regarding the original processing steps: Synthetic template baselines were used to correct PCR bias computationally, reads within Hamming distance 2 were collapsed, and singletons that could not be merged were discarded. Reads were aligned against IMGT so that V, D and J genes, CDR3 length and insertions or deletions at six rearrangement sites could be assigned. Within each subset, clonotype counts were normalized to the number of sorted cells before true diversity and Gini coefficients were calculated with the tcR R package. The overlap coefficient, calculated on TCRB nucleotide sequences, was used to quantify repertoire sharing. Out-of-frame TCRB sequences from naive cells were analyzed to stand in for the pre-selection repertoire. TCRdb holds this immuneACCESS table with in-frame rearrangements only. Some clones are missing; in checked studies, unresolved V genes explain under half, and the rest has no known cause. V, J and clone size were drawn from that table, and D and trimming were deduced from the DNA. The sample yields hundreds of thousands of clones; around 15% were counted once. The ten top clones hold nearly 0.04% of the sample.

The clonotype was recovered from a man younger than 30 with type 1 diabetes. The chain links TRBV7-3 with TRBJ2-7; matching of 6 bases hints at TRBD2 as the D gene. The sample comprised naive CD4+ T cells from blood. Taken with the paper, the label for cell subset or site translates to: true naive CD4+ T cells. The nucleotides read TGTGCCAGCAGCTTAATCGGAGGGGACGAGCAGTACTTC. This translates into CASSLIGGDEQYF.